Listed below are T cell receptor beta chains from one sample, sequenced in a study of tumor-infiltrating lymphocytes in primary liver carcinoma. A single record per CDR3 protein comes from TCRdb applying MiXCR to the multiplex PCR reads. The sample carries 100,000 or so distinct CDR3 sequences, about four fifths recorded once. The sequenced sample was liver tumor tissue from sampling region 3. These TCRs come from a man between 40 and 49 years old with primary liver carcinoma and hepatitis B virus infection. The CDR3 runs from the conserved cysteine through the conserved F or W. The order of the fields is J gene, V gene, D gene, clone size, CDR3 protein, CDR3 DNA. A D gene is named only where the DNA matches it firmly. For some rows the clone size is stated as once, few or many, or as a class when expanded; others skip it.

j_call: TRBJ2-5; v_call: TRBV11-2; d_call: .; clone_size: .; cdr3_aa: CASSSGLGETQYF; cdr3_nt: TGTGCCAGCAGCTCAGGGTTGGGGGAGACCCAATACTTT
j_call: TRBJ2-7; v_call: TRBV7-2; d_call: .; clone_size: .; cdr3_aa: CASSLLGSPHEQYF; cdr3_nt: TGTGCCAGCAGCTTATTAGGGTCCCCGCACGAGCAGTACTTC
j_call: TRBJ2-5; v_call: TRBV12-3/TRBV12-4; d_call: TRBD2; clone_size: .; cdr3_aa: CASMPREALLTQYF; cdr3_nt: TGTGCCAGCATGCCCCGGGAGGCTCTGTTGACCCAGTACTTC
j_call: TRBJ2-1; v_call: TRBV20-1; d_call: TRBD2; clone_size: .; cdr3_aa: CSAREGLSAHNEQFF; cdr3_nt: TGCAGTGCGCGGGAGGGCTTGTCCGCACACAATGAGCAGTTCTTC
j_call: TRBJ1-6; v_call: TRBV28; d_call: TRBD1; clone_size: many; cdr3_aa: CASAGDRLNSPLHF; cdr3_nt: TGTGCCAGCGCCGGGGACAGGCTTAATTCACCCCTCCACTTT
j_call: TRBJ2-7; v_call: TRBV6-2/TRBV6-3; d_call: TRBD2; clone_size: .; cdr3_aa: CVSSSGRDYKQYF; cdr3_nt: TGTGTCAGCAGCTCAGGGAGGGACTACAAGCAGTACTTC
j_call: TRBJ2-7; v_call: TRBV30; d_call: .; clone_size: .; cdr3_aa: CVWSGNSGFYEQYF; cdr3_nt: TGTGTTTGGAGTGGGAATAGCGGATTCTACGAGCAGTACTTC
j_call: TRBJ1-2; v_call: TRBV4-1; d_call: .; clone_size: .; cdr3_aa: CSSSQSQGFYGYTF; cdr3_nt: TGTTCCAGCAGCCAATCTCAGGGATTCTATGGCTACACCTTC
j_call: TRBJ2-1; v_call: TRBV6-5; d_call: .; clone_size: .; cdr3_aa: CASSYGGGYNEQFF; cdr3_nt: TGTGCCAGCAGTTACGGAGGGGGCTACAATGAGCAGTTCTTT
j_call: TRBJ1-5; v_call: TRBV6-1; d_call: .; clone_size: .; cdr3_aa: CASSPTGGRGRVNQPQHF; cdr3_nt: TGCGCCAGCAGCCCAACGGGGGGACGGGGGAGAGTTAATCAGCCCCAGCATTTT
j_call: TRBJ1-1; v_call: TRBV6-1; d_call: .; clone_size: .; cdr3_aa: CASSARSRTEAFF; cdr3_nt: TGTGCCAGCAGTGCACGGAGTAGGACTGAAGCTTTCTTT
j_call: TRBJ2-7; v_call: TRBV11-2; d_call: .; clone_size: .; cdr3_aa: CASSPGSYEQSF; cdr3_nt: TGTGCCAGCAGTCCCGGAAGCTACGAGCAGTCCTTC
j_call: TRBJ1-5; v_call: TRBV28; d_call: .; clone_size: .; cdr3_aa: CPSSPEGVQPHHF; cdr3_nt: TGTCCCAGCAGTCCTGAGGGGGTACAGCCCCATCATTTT
j_call: TRBJ2-7; v_call: TRBV12-3/TRBV12-4; d_call: .; clone_size: .; cdr3_aa: CASSLEWWEGVRYERFF; cdr3_nt: TGTGCCAGCAGTTTAGAATGGTGGGAGGGGGTAAGATACGAGCGGTTCTTC
j_call: TRBJ2-7; v_call: TRBV7-8; d_call: .; clone_size: .; cdr3_aa: CASSFTRAYEHYF; cdr3_nt: TGTGCCAGCAGCTTTACTAGAGCCTACGAACACTACTTC
j_call: TRBJ2-5; v_call: TRBV4-2; d_call: TRBD2; clone_size: .; cdr3_aa: CASSQESETSRISPRETQYF; cdr3_nt: TGTGCCAGCAGCCAAGAGTCCGAGACTAGCAGGATCTCGCCGCGGGAGACCCAGTACTTC
j_call: TRBJ2-7; v_call: TRBV28; d_call: TRBD1; clone_size: many; cdr3_aa: CASSHGQGRYF; cdr3_nt: TGTGCCAGCAGTCATGGACAGGGTCGGTACTTC
j_call: TRBJ1-2; v_call: TRBV29-1; d_call: .; clone_size: .; cdr3_aa: CGVRYAGDYGYTF; cdr3_nt: TGCGGCGTTCGGTACGCAGGGGATTATGGCTACACCTTC
j_call: TRBJ2-7; v_call: TRBV6-1; d_call: .; clone_size: .; cdr3_aa: CASSYGGSGHTYEQYF; cdr3_nt: TGTGCCAGCAGTTACGGAGGCAGTGGACATACCTACGAGCAATACTTC
j_call: TRBJ1-6; v_call: TRBV6-6; d_call: TRBD1; clone_size: .; cdr3_aa: CASSLGTGGNSPIHF; cdr3_nt: TGTGCTAGCAGTTTAGGGACAGGGGGCAATTCACCCATCCACTTT
j_call: TRBJ2-7; v_call: TRBV6-5; d_call: TRBD2; clone_size: many; cdr3_aa: CACKGGASGDTYEQYF; cdr3_nt: TGTGCCTGCAAGGGGGGTGCTAGCGGGGATACCTACGAGCAGTACTTC
j_call: TRBJ2-7; v_call: TRBV4-2; d_call: TRBD2; clone_size: .; cdr3_aa: CASSQELAVVYGQYF; cdr3_nt: TGTGCCAGCAGCCAAGAGCTAGCGGTTGTTTACGGACAGTACTTC
j_call: TRBJ2-7; v_call: TRBV12-3/TRBV12-4; d_call: .; clone_size: .; cdr3_aa: CASSYGRGDRALFYEQYF; cdr3_nt: TGTGCCAGCAGCTATGGTAGGGGGGATAGGGCCCTCTTCTACGAGCAGTACTTC
j_call: TRBJ2-5; v_call: TRBV7-9; d_call: TRBD2; clone_size: .; cdr3_aa: CAGSLVAGLETQYF; cdr3_nt: TGTGCCGGCAGCTTAGTAGCGGGATTAGAGACCCAGTACTTC
j_call: TRBJ2-1; v_call: TRBV4-3; d_call: TRBD2; clone_size: .; cdr3_aa: CASNQEWLAGCNEQFF; cdr3_nt: TGCGCCAGCAACCAAGAGTGGCTAGCGGGATGCAATGAGCAGTTCTTC